This passage covers 27 T cell receptor beta chains from one sample sequenced in a study of sequential checkpoint blockade in melanoma. The repertoire was sequenced with immunoSEQ multiplex PCR; TCRdb's copy has only in-frame clones and lacks some. The sample includes about 6,100 clones, around 58% of them seen just once. Treatment reported: randomized to nivolumab then ipilimumab (arm A) or the reverse (arm B). The source was CD8+ T cells sorted from blood (inferred from file names), collected from a patient given nivolumab and ipilimumab in sequence. Source of these receptors: a human donor with melanoma.

The chain combines TRBV28 with TRBJ2-7; D gene uncertain. CDR3 length: 16 amino acids. CDR1 MDHEN and CDR2 SYDVKM come from the germline V gene. Deletions cut 5 bases from V and 2 bases from J, with 19 bases between. In DNA, the CDR3 is TGTGCCAGCAGTCACCCTGTTCGGCGGATAGCCTACGAGCAGTACTTC. Amino acids: CASSHPVRRIAYEQYF.

This clone was seen only a few times. The J gene is TRBJ2-2, the V gene TRBV7-9; perhaps TRBD2 as D (8 bases). V lost 4 bases and J lost 3, with 24 bases in between. Germline CDR1 SEHNR, CDR2 FQNEAQ (reference sequence). There are 19 residues in the CDR3. The CDR3 loop reads CASSSTVSGARGYTGELFF. The CDR3 nucleotides read TGTGCCAGCAGCTCGACCGTTAGCGGGGCCAGGGGGTACACCGGGGAGCTGTTTTTT.

CDR3: CASSPTRTSPNEQFF. CDR3 in DNA: TGTGCCAGCAGCCCTACCCGGACTAGCCCTAATGAGCAGTTCTTC. This chain joins TRBV7-3 and TRBJ2-1; 8 bases fit TRBD2. The ends lost 5 bases at V and 7 bases at J; junction bases unmatched: 10. Germline lookup yields CDR1 SGHTA and CDR2 FQGTGA. The length of the CDR3 is 15 residues.

The chain has TRBV27 and TRBJ1-1; the D is unclear. CDR1 and CDR2 from the germline V gene are MNHEY and SMNVEV (reference sequence). The V and J ends lost 2 bases and 4 bases respectively, with 8 bases between them. There are 13 residues in the CDR3. The CDR3 here is CASSLRGSTEAFF. CDR3 DNA sequence: TGTGCCAGCAGTTTACGGGGATCCACTGAAGCTTTCTTT.

V and J are TRBV30 and TRBJ2-2; 8 nucleotides match TRBD2. This CDR3 has 15 residues. The trim removed 2 bases at V and 4 bases at J, leaving 6 bases unmatched. The germline gives CDR1 GTSNPN, CDR2 SVGIG (reference sequence). CDR3 nucleotide sequence: TGTGCCTGGAGTCGGGAGGGGGGGCCCACCGGGGAGCTGTTTTTT. This encodes CAWSREGGPTGELFF.

This chain joins TRBV19 and TRBJ2-2; D gene unclear. The CDR3 is made up of 13 amino acids. From germline, CDR1 is LNHDA and CDR2 SQIVND (reference sequence). The V end was cut by 3 bases, the J end by 5 bases, with 7 bases between. CDR3 amino acids: CASSMFETGELFF. In DNA, the CDR3 is TGTGCCAGTAGTATGTTCGAGACCGGGGAGCTGTTTTTT.

This chain joins TRBV5-6 and TRBJ2-3; the D gene is possibly TRBD2 (5 bases). Germline V gives CDR1 SGHDT, CDR2 YYEEEE. The CDR3 runs to 15 residues. V lost 3 bases and J lost 2, with 13 bases in between. The CDR3 nucleotides read TGTGCCAGCAGCTACGGACTGGCCCCCACAGATACGCAGTATTTT. Encoded protein: CASSYGLAPTDTQYF.

This sequence joins TRBV6-1 and TRBJ2-7; tentative D call: TRBD2 (6 bases). This CDR3 has 16 residues. With 4 bases removed from V and 4 bases from J, the gap between germline ends came to 20 bases. Germline values: CDR1 MNHNS, CDR2 SASEGT. CDR3 DNA sequence: TGTGCCAGCAGTGGGAGCTGGGGGGAGAGAATGTACGAGCAGTACTTC. Translated: CASSGSWGERMYEQYF.

The V call is TRBV4-3, the J call TRBJ2-7; 8 bases align to TRBD1. Trimming removed 3 bases from V and 3 bases from J; junction bases left unmatched: 4. This CDR3 spans 14 amino acids. Germline V gene sequence: CDR1 LGHNA, CDR2 YSLEER. The CDR3 sequence: CASSQGTGDYEQYF. The CDR3 DNA reads as TGCGCCAGCAGCCAGGGGACAGGAGACTACGAGCAGTACTTC.

In its sample, this clone was seen a few times. V usage is TRBV27 and J usage is TRBJ2-7; D is undetermined. CDR1 MNHEY and CDR2 SMNVEV come from the germline V gene (reference sequence). The CDR3 covers 13 residues. V dropped 5 bases and J dropped 3 bases, with 11 bases sitting between them. The CDR3 DNA reads TGTGCCAGCAGTCCCTCTTTAAACTACGAGCAGTACTTC. This translates into CASSPSLNYEQYF.

The rearrangement uses TRBV27 and TRBJ1-1, with TRBD1 as a possible D gene (6 bases). The CDR3 consists of 13 residues. Trimming took off 3 bases at V and 1 base at J, with 6 bases between the two ends. From germline, CDR1 is MNHEY and CDR2 SMNVEV (reference sequence). This CDR3 is CASSLGQNTEAFF. DNA for the CDR3: TGTGCCAGCAGTTTGGGACAGAACACTGAAGCTTTCTTT.

This clone is labeled medium-sized. CDR3 nucleotide sequence: TGCAGCGTTGCCTGGACAGGGGAGGCTGAAGCTTTCTTT. This encodes CSVAWTGEAEAFF. The V and J genes are TRBV29-1 and TRBJ1-1; 9 bases are a match to TRBD1. CDR3 length equals 13 residues. CDR1 and CDR2 (germline): SQVTM, ANQGSEA. V gave up 4 bases and J gave up 6 bases; unmatched junction bases: 6.

The V call is TRBV5-6, the J call TRBJ2-5; no clear D gene. The J call may be incorrect, as the DNA end agrees better with TRBJ2-7. The CDR3 is 13 residues long. Germline V gene sequence: CDR1 SGHDT, CDR2 YYEEEE. This CDR3 is CASSPGRSYEQYF. The CDR3 nucleotides are TGTGCCAGCAGCCCCGGTCGGTCCTACGAGCAGTACTTC.

The rearrangement links TRBV6-5 to TRBJ1-6, with D maybe TRBD1 (6 bases). CDR3 length: 15 residues. The germline gives CDR1 MNHEY, CDR2 SVGAGI. Trimming took off 1 base at V and 6 bases at J, with 10 bases between the two ends. CDR3 DNA: TGTGCCAGCAGTTACTTCGGACAGCGTAATTCACCCCTCCACTTT. This encodes CASSYFGQRNSPLHF.

CDR3 amino acids: CASSPSGQTQYF. Written as DNA, the CDR3 is TGTGCCAGCAGCCCAAGCGGGCAGACCCAGTACTTC. This chain joins TRBV9 and TRBJ2-5, with TRBD2 as a possible D gene (6 bases). The germline V gene has CDR1 SGDLS and CDR2 YYNGEE. V gave up 4 bases and J gave up 6 bases, with 10 bases separating them. The CDR3 spans 12 residues.

The chain links TRBV6-5 to TRBJ1-4; D is uncertain. From germline, CDR1 is MNHEY and CDR2 SVGAGI. The length of the CDR3 is 12 residues. The V end lost 5 bases, the J end lost 8 bases, and 9 bases lay between the germline ends. The CDR3 spells CASSDPREKLFF. For the CDR3, the DNA is TGTGCCAGCAGTGATCCCCGGGAAAAACTGTTTTTT.

This chain connects TRBV4-1 to TRBJ1-2; unclear D gene. The CDR3 loop spans 15 amino acids. Germline V lookup: CDR1 MGHRA, CDR2 YSYEKL. V was trimmed by 1 base and J by 4 bases, leaving 13 bases between them. This CDR3 is CASSQGEGGGYGYTF. The CDR3 DNA is TGCGCCAGCAGCCAAGGGGAGGGAGGTGGCTATGGCTACACCTTC.

This chain uses TRBV4-3 with TRBJ2-1; TRBD1 agrees at 10 bases. From germline, CDR1 is LGHNA and CDR2 YSLEER. With 4 bases clipped from V and 6 bases from J, the junction kept 3 bases outside the gene matches. This CDR3 comprises 14 residues. The CDR3 reads CASSPGQGGNEQFF. As DNA, the CDR3 is TGCGCCAGCAGCCCCGGACAGGGGGGCAATGAGCAGTTCTTC.

The genes are TRBV4-1 and TRBJ2-5; TRBD2 matches 13 bases. V shed 1 base, J shed 4 bases, and the junction held 0 bases outside the gene matches. Per the germline V gene, CDR1 is MGHRA and CDR2 is YSYEKL. The CDR3 contains 15 residues. For the CDR3, the DNA is TGCGCCAGCAGCCAAGGGACTAGCGGGGGAGAGACCCAGTACTTC. Encoded protein: CASSQGTSGGETQYF.

The sample holds a few counts of this clone. CDR3 protein: CASSSREKGAGGYTF. CDR3 DNA: TGTGCCAGCAGCTCGCGAGAGAAGGGGGCGGGCGGCTACACCTTC. The chain couples TRBV21-1 to TRBJ1-2; no check of the table's D call, TRBD1, against the DNA was made. TRBV21-1 represents a pseudogene. The CDR3 is made up of 15 amino acids.

The chain is built from TRBV13 and TRBJ2-3; TRBD2 agrees at 7 bases. V trimming: 6 bases; J trimming: 0 bases; junction bases outside the gene matches: 9. CDR3 length: 16 amino acids. Germline loops: CDR1 PRHDT, CDR2 FYEKMQ (reference sequence). The CDR3 DNA follows: TGTGCCAGCAGTTCATCGGTGGGGGGGAGCACAGATACGCAGTATTTT. It codes for CASSSSVGGSTDTQYF. The whole variable domain, remainder taken from reference TRBV13 and TRBJ2-3, is AAGVIQSPRHLIKEKRETATLKCYPIPRHDTVYWYQQGPGQDPQFLISFYEKMQSDKGSIPDRFSAQQFSDYHSELNMSSLELGDSALYFCASSSSVGGSTDTQYFGPGTRLTVL.

The chain is built from TRBV27 and TRBJ2-1; 9 bases agree with TRBD1. CDR1 is MNHEY and CDR2 is SMNVEV in the germline V gene (reference sequence). The ends lost 3 bases at V and 8 bases at J; junction bases unmatched: 5. This CDR3 contains 14 residues. The CDR3 DNA sequence: TGTGCCAGCAGTTTCCGGGACAGGGCTCATGAGCAGTTCTTC. Its protein is CASSFRDRAHEQFF.

This clone has only a few counts. The chain has TRBV4-1 and TRBJ2-1, with D unclear. The CDR3 is made up of 15 amino acids. Germline-derived CDR1 and CDR2 are MGHRA and YSYEKL. V lost 2 bases and J 3 bases, leaving 11 bases between the germline ends. CDR3 DNA: TGCGCCAGCAGCCAATCCCTTCCTAACTACAATGAGCAGTTCTTC. Translated: CASSQSLPNYNEQFF.

In its sample, this clone was seen a few times. V is TRBV6-1 and J is TRBJ2-3, with a weak D call TRBD2 (6 bases). V gave up 1 base and J gave up 2 bases, with 13 bases separating them. This CDR3 is 16 amino acids long. CDR1 is MNHNS and CDR2 is SASEGT in the germline V gene. In DNA, the CDR3 is TGTGCCAGCAGTGAAGAGGTAGCGGTTTACACAGATACGCAGTATTTT. Amino acid sequence: CASSEEVAVYTDTQYF.

The chain employs TRBV6-6 and TRBJ2-5; D remains ambiguous. The J call may be in error: the DNA end matches TRBJ2-7 better. Germline CDR1 is MNHNY and CDR2 is SVGAGI (reference sequence). The CDR3 is made up of 14 amino acids. The CDR3 coding sequence is TGTGCCAGCAGTCAAGCTCTTCCTACCTACGAGCAGTACTTC. It encodes CASSQALPTYEQYF.

This chain links TRBV7-9 with TRBJ2-7; D may be TRBD2 (5 bases). Germline-derived CDR1 and CDR2 are SEHNR and FQNEAQ (reference sequence). V lost 5 bases, J lost 6 bases, and 20 bases lay in between. There are 15 residues in the CDR3. CDR3 in DNA: TGTGCCAGCAGCCCCCCCGGGAAACCCTTGGGCGAGCAGTACTTC. Translated: CASSPPGKPLGEQYF.

This clone was found once. J is TRBJ2-7 and V is TRBV11-3; 9 bases align to TRBD2. This CDR3 has 15 amino acids. Unmatched junction bases numbered 3, after V lost 1 base and J lost 2 bases. Germline V lookup: CDR1 SGHNT, CDR2 YENEEA. CDR3 amino acids: CASSLAAGGTYEQYF. Written as DNA, the CDR3 is TGTGCCAGCAGCTTAGCGGCGGGAGGGACCTACGAGCAGTACTTC.